Sequencing of this T cell receptor (beta chain) was carried out in a study of blood T cell repertoires in COVID-19. Study as a whole: In each case, the material was cDNA or gDNA derived from T cells, B-cell-depleted T cells, or PBMCs.

In the original processing: Reference gene primers were amplified, and this amplification served to estimate nucleated cell counts. The assay was immunoSEQ multiplex PCR, and TCRdb's table has in-frame clones only and misses some. From that table come the V and J calls and clone size; the DNA was used to work out D and trimming. This sample carries about 140,000 clones, 70% to 90% of them seen once, and the ten largest clones take 11%. The receptor was derived from a woman at least 80 years old with acute or convalescent COVID-19. Sequences were obtained from peripheral blood.

The CDR3 protein is CASSEGLRTDTQYF. The CDR3 nucleotides read TGTGCCAGCAGTGAGGGGCTTCGCACAGATACGCAGTATTTT. The genes are TRBV2 and TRBJ2-3; D is possibly TRBD1 (5 bases). Trimming cost V 3 bases and J 1 base, with 8 bases left between them. The CDR3 spans 14 residues. CDR1 SNHLY and CDR2 FYNNEI come from the germline V gene.